The source of this T cell receptor beta chain is a study of early stage breast cancer tumors. Study in general: Most of the 16 invasive tumors were ER+, PR+ and HER2-. Under 10 ER+/PR+/HER2- tumors were invasive ductal; a few were invasive lobular.

With V trimmed by 5 bases and J by 7 bases, 3 bases remained unmatched. This CDR3 contains 14 residues. CDR1 is SGHAT, CDR2 FQNNGV, per germline. This clone was counted between two and nine times. Antigen: not known. Here immunoSEQ multiplex PCR was the method, and the copy in TCRdb shows in-frame clones only, minus some. The table has fewer than 30,000 clones, about 59% seen once. General study points: Commonly generated sequences made up most enriched TCRB sequences shared between patients.

The sequence was collected from a person between 50 and 60 years old with breast cancer. This chain uses TRBV11-2 with TRBJ2-1; 12 bases line up with TRBD2. The specimen was breast tumor tissue. CDR3: CASSPGLAGNEQFF. The CDR3 DNA reads as TGTGCCAGCAGCCCCGGACTAGCGGGGAATGAGCAGTTCTTC.